This passage covers 9 T cell receptor beta chains from one sample sequenced in a study of blood T cells in healthy people across ages. Using a J-beta primer mix together with a sample-barcoded 5' primer, a second PCR was run for about 6 to 12 cycles. TCRdb passed the 5' RACE reads through MiXCR, listing each CDR3 protein once. Here the sample spans fewer than 800,000 distinct CDR3 sequences, around a fifth being singletons. Sequencing used blood. All receptors come from an older man in good health.

This clonotype showed up just a few times. J is TRBJ1-1 and V is TRBV28; 7 nucleotides agree with TRBD1. CDR3 length equals 15 residues. Germline assignment: CDR1 MDHEN and CDR2 SYDVKM. The ends lost 4 bases at V and 3 bases at J; junction bases unmatched: 8. The CDR3 reads CASSSTGEVHTEAFF. DNA for the CDR3: TGTGCCAGCAGTTCCACAGGGGAGGTTCACACTGAAGCTTTCTTT.

This clonotype was counted between two and nine times. This chain links TRBV5-1 with TRBJ2-5, with D perhaps matching TRBD1 (6 bases). Germline CDR1 and CDR2: SGHRS and YFSETQ. This CDR3 has 13 amino acids. The germline V and J ends were trimmed by 4 bases and 11 bases, with 18 bases remaining between them. CDR3 DNA: TGCGCCAGCAGCCGGGACATCCTAGAGGAGCAGTACTTC. Protein sequence: CASSRDILEEQYF.

CDR3 coding DNA: TGTGCCAGCAGTGAAGTCGGCTTGTGGGAGACCCAGTACTTC. Translation: CASSEVGLWETQYF. The chain employs TRBV25-1 and TRBJ2-5, with D unclear. V dropped 2 bases and J dropped 5 bases, with 12 bases sitting between them. Germline CDR1 and CDR2: MGHDK and SYGVNS. This CDR3 is built from 14 residues.

The sample holds a few counts of this clonotype. In DNA form, the CDR3 reads TGCGCCAGCAGCTCCGGACAGGGGGCGCGGTCCTACGAGCAGTACTTC. This gives the protein CASSSGQGARSYEQYF. J is TRBJ2-1 and V is TRBV5-1; 11 bases agree with TRBD1. The better agreement between TRBJ2-7 and the DNA end casts doubt on the J call. The CDR3 consists of 16 residues. The germline gives CDR1 SGHRS, CDR2 YFSETQ.

This clonotype occurred a few times. This chain connects TRBV20-1 to TRBJ2-7; the match to TRBD1 covers 10 bases. This CDR3 has 13 residues. CDR1 is DFQATT and CDR2 is SNEGSKA in the germline V gene (reference sequence). After removal of 5 bases from V and 1 base from J, the junction contained 2 bases not matched to a gene. Here the CDR3 reads CSAAGQGSYEQYF. The CDR3, as DNA: TGCAGTGCTGCGGGACAGGGGTCCTACGAGCAGTACTTC.

The V gene is TRBV29-1, the J gene TRBJ2-7; D might be TRBD1 or TRBD2, each matching 5 bases. V was pared by 2 bases and J by 4 bases, with 12 bases between. Germline V lookup: CDR1 SQVTM, CDR2 ANQGSEA. The length of the CDR3 is 13 residues. The CDR3: CSVEFRGAYEQYF. The CDR3 nucleotides read TGCAGCGTTGAATTCCGAGGGGCTTACGAGCAGTACTTC.

This clonotype ranks as medium-sized. The J gene is TRBJ2-7, the V gene TRBV7-8, with 9 bases that match TRBD2. CDR1 is SGHVS and CDR2 is FQNEAQ in the germline V gene. V shed 6 bases, J shed 2 bases, and the junction held 5 bases outside the gene matches. This CDR3 is 14 amino acids long. The CDR3 spells CASSRSGRTYEQYF. The CDR3 DNA follows: TGTGCCAGCAGTCGTAGCGGGAGAACCTACGAGCAGTACTTC. Full variable domain (remainder filled in from reference TRBV7-8 and TRBJ2-7): GAGVSQSPRYKVAKRGQDVALRCDPISGHVSLFWYQQALGQGPEFLTYFQNEAQLDKSGLPSDRFFAERPEGSVSTLKIQRTQQEDSAVYLCASSRSGRTYEQYFGPGTRLTVT.

This clonotype occurred a few times. The chain couples TRBV5-1 to TRBJ2-4; 9 nucleotides line up with TRBD1. With 3 bases clipped from V and 15 bases from J, the junction kept 13 bases outside the gene matches. Germline V CDR1 and CDR2: SGHRS, YFSETQ. The CDR3 covers 14 residues. The CDR3 protein is CASSSDRGGGSRYF. The CDR3 DNA reads TGCGCCAGCAGCTCGGACAGGGGAGGGGGTAGTCGGTACTTC.

The chain employs TRBV5-1 and TRBJ2-1; D may be TRBD1 (6 bases). CDR3 length: 16 amino acids. The V and J ends lost 1 base and 4 bases respectively, with 15 bases between them. Germline V lookup: CDR1 SGHRS, CDR2 YFSETQ. The CDR3 DNA reads as TGCGCCAGCAGCTTGCTAGGGGGAGAAGGATACAATGAGCAGTTCTTC. It yields the protein CASSLLGGEGYNEQFF.